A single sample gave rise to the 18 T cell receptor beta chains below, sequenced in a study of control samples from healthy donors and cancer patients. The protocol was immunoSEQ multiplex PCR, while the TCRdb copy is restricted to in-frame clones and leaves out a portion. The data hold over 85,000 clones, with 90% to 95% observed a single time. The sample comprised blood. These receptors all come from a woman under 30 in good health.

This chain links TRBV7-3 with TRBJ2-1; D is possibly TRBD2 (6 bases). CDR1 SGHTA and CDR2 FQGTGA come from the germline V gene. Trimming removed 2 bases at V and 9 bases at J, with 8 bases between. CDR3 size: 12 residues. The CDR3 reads CASSLYGSEQFF. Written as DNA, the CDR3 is TGTGCCAGCAGCTTATACGGGAGTGAGCAGTTCTTC.

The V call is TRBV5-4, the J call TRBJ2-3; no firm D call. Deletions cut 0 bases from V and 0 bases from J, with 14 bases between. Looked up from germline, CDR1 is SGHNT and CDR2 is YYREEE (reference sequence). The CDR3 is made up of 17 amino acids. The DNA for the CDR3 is TGTGCCAGCAGCTTGGGTTCGGGCCTCTGGAGCACAGATACGCAGTATTTT. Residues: CASSLGSGLWSTDTQYF.

The CDR3 region is CASKSSQGETQYF. The CDR3 region has the DNA TGTGCCAGCAAATCCAGCCAGGGAGAGACCCAGTACTTC. The chain links TRBV5-4 to TRBJ2-5; TRBD1 might be the D (5 bases). V was clipped by 6 bases and J by 4 bases, with 13 bases between them. Per germline, CDR1 SGHNT and CDR2 YYREEE (reference sequence). The length of the CDR3 is 13 residues.

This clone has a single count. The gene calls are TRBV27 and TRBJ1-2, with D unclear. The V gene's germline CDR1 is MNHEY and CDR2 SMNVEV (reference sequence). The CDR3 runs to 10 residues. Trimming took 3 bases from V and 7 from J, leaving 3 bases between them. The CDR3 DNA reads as TGTGCCAGCAGTTTCCCTGGCTACACCTTC. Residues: CASSFPGYTF.

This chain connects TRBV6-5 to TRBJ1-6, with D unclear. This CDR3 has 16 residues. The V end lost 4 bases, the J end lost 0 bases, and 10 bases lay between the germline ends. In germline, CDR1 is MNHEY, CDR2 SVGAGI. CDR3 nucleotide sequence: TGTGCCAGCAGTTCCCGTGAAACCTCCTATAATTCACCCCTCCACTTT. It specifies CASSSRETSYNSPLHF.

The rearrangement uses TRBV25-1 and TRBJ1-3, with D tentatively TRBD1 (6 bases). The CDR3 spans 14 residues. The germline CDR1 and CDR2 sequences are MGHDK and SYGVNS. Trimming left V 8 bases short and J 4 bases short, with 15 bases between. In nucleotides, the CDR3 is TGTGCCAGCGGAAAACAGGGTTCCGGAAACACCATATATTTT. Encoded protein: CASGKQGSGNTIYF.

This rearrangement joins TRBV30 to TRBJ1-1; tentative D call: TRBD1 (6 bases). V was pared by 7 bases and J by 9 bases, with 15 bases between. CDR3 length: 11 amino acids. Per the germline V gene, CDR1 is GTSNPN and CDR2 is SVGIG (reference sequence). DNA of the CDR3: TGTGCCTTGAGGGACAACCGAAAAGCTTTCTTT. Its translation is CALRDNRKAFF. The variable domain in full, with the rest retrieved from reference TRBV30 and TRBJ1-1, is SQTIHQWPATLVQPVGSPLSLECTVEGTSNPNLYWYRQAAGRGLQLLFYSVGIGQISSEVPQNLSASRPQDRQFILSSKKLLLSDSGFYLCALRDNRKAFFGQGTRLTVV.

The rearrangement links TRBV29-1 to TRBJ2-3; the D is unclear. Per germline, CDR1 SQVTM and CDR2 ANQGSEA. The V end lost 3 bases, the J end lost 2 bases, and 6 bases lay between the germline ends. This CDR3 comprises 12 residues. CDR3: CSVDTDTDTQYF. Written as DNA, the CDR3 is TGCAGCGTTGACACGGACACAGATACGCAGTATTTT.

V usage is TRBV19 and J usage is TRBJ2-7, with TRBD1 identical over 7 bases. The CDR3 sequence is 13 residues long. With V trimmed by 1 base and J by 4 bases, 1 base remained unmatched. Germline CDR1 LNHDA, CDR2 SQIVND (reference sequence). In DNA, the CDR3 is TGTGCCAGTAGTATAGCACAGGGGTACGAGCAGTACTTC. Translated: CASSIAQGYEQYF.

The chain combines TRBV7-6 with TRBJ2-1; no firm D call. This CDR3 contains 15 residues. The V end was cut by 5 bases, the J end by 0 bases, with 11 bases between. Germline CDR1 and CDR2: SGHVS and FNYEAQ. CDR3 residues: CASSPAVSSYNEQFF. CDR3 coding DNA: TGTGCCAGCAGCCCCGCAGTGAGCTCCTACAATGAGCAGTTCTTC.

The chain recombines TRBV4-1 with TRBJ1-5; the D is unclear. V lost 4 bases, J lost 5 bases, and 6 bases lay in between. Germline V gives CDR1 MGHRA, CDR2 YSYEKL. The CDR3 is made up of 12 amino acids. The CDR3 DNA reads TGCGCCAGCAGCCCCGGCGATCAGCCCCAGCATTTT. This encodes CASSPGDQPQHF.

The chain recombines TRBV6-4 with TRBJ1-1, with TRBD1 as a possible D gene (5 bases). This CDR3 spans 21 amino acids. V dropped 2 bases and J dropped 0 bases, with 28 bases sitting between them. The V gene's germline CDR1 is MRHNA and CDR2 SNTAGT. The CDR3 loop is CASSDPNPLSVLDILNTEAFF. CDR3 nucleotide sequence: TGTGCCAGCAGTGACCCCAATCCCCTCAGTGTCCTGGACATTTTGAACACTGAAGCTTTCTTT.

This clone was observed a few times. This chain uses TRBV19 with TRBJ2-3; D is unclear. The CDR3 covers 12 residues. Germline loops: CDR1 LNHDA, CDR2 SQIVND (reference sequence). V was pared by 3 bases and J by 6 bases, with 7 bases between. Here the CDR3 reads CASSIDGDTQYF. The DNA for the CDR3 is TGTGCCAGTAGTATTGATGGGGATACGCAGTATTTT.

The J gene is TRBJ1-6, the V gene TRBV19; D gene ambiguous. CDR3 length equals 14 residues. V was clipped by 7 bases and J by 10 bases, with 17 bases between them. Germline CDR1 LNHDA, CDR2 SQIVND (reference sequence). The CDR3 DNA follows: TGTGCCAGTACGTATGGGAGACGTGCGTCACCCCTCCACTTT. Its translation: CASTYGRRASPLHF. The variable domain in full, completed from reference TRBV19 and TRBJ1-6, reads DGGITQSPKYLFRKEGQNVTLSCEQNLNHDAMYWYRQDPGQGLRLIYYSQIVNDFQKGDIAEGYSVSREKKESFPLTVTSAQKNPTAFYLCASTYGRRASPLHFGNGTRLTVT.

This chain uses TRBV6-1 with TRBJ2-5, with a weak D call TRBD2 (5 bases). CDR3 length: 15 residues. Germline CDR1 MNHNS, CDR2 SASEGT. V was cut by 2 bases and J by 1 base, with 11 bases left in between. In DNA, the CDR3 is TGTGCCAGCAGTGAATCGGGGTCTCGCCAAGAGACCCAGTACTTC. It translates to CASSESGSRQETQYF.

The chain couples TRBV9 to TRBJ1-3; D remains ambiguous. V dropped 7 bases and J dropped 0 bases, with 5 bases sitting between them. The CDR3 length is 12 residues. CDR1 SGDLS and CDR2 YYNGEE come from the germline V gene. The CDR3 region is CASSPSGNTIYF. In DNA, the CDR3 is TGTGCCAGCTCCCCCTCTGGAAACACCATATATTTT. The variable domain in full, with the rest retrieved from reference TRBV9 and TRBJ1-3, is DSGVTQTPKHLITATGQRVTLRCSPRSGDLSVYWYQQSLDQGLQFLIQYYNGEERAKGNILERFSAQQFPDLHSELNLSSLELGDSALYFCASSPSGNTIYFGEGSWLTVV.

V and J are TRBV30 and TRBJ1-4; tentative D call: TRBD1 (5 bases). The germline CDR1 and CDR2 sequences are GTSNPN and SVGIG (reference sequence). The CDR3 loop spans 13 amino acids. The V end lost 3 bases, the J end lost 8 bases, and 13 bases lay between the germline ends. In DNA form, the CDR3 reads TGTGCCTGGAGCCATTTGGGGGGGGAAAAACTGTTTTTT. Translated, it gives CAWSHLGGEKLFF.

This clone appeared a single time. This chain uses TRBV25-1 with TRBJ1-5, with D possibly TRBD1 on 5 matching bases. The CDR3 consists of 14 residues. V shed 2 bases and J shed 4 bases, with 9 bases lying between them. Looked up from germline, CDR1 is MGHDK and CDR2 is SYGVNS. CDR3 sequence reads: CASSEPGPNQPQHF. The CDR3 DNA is TGTGCCAGCAGTGAACCGGGGCCAAATCAGCCCCAGCATTTT.